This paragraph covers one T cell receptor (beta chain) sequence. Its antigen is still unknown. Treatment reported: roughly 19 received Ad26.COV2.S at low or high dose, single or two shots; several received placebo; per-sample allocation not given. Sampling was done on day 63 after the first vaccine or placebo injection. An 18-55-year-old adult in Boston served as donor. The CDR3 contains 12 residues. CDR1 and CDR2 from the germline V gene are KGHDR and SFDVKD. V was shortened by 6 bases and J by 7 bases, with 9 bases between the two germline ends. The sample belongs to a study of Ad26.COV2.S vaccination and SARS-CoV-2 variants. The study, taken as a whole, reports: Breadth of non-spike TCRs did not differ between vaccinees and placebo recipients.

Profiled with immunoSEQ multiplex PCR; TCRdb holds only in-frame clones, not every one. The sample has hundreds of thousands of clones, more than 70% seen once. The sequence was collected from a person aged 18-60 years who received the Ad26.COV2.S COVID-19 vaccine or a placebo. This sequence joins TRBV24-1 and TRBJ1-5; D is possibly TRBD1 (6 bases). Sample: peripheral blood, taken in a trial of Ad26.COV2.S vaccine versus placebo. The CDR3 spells CATSLRGQPQHF. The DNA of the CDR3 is TGTGCCACCAGTCTCAGGGGACAGCCCCAGCATTTT.